The sequence of this T cell receptor (beta chain) was determined in a study of blood T cell repertoires in COVID-19. Germline CDR1 is MRHNA and CDR2 is SNTAGT. The CDR3 runs to 14 residues. Trimming removed 6 bases from V and 5 bases from J; junction bases left unmatched: 7. The protocol was immunoSEQ multiplex PCR, while the TCRdb copy is restricted to in-frame clones and leaves out a portion. The sample shows about 150,000 clones, around 87% of them seen only once. The chain has TRBV6-4 and TRBJ1-2; 9 nucleotides match TRBD1. This TCR was sampled from a woman aged 40-49 years with acute or convalescent COVID-19. Material for sequencing was peripheral blood. CDR3 sequence: CASRNRGQRYGYTF. DNA for the CDR3: TGTGCCAGCAGAAACAGGGGGCAACGATATGGCTACACCTTC.